The clone carrying this TCR beta chain has ten or more counts. Thyroid surgery took place with no prior treatment in any patient. TCRdb reprocessed the PCR reads via MiXCR. The sample lists tens of thousands of clones, around 15% seen once, with around 15% in the top ten. The data originate from a study of metastatic and nonmetastatic thyroid tumors. This sequence was found in a female donor with papillary thyroid cancer or a benign thyroid nodule (not recorded which). Some clones in this sample may be carry-over from other donors' samples. Sequencing was done on a sample of blood.

The CDR3 bases are TGCAGTGCTAGAATGCCGCGGGGGCCCACAGATACGCAGTATTTT. Protein: CSARMPRGPTDTQYF. The genes are TRBV20-1 and TRBJ2-3; a weak D match, TRBD2 (7 bases). The V end lost 2 bases, the J end lost 2 bases, and 14 bases lay between the germline ends. Germline V lookup: CDR1 DFQATT, CDR2 SNEGSKA (reference sequence). The CDR3 runs 15 residues.